Following are 26 T cell receptor beta chains from one sample sequenced in a study of cytomegalovirus exposure and HLA in healthy donors (TCRdb year 2017). The library was made by the immunoSEQ multiplex PCR assay. The multiplex PCR relied on a mix of 60 forward primers for TCR Vbeta segments and 13 reverse primers for TCR Jbeta segments. Sourced from immuneACCESS, this table was stored by TCRdb with only in-frame sequences that have V and J called. A share of the clones is absent; for the studies checked, an unresolved V gene accounts for under half, and the remainder has no known explanation. Across this sample there are approximately 110,000 clones, with 15% to 17% seen only once. In total, the top ten clones hold under 2.5% of the sample. Sequencing was performed on PBMCs. These receptors were obtained from a woman aged 18 to 35 in good health and CMV-seronegative.

In its sample, this clone was seen a few times. The chain has TRBV9 and TRBJ2-5, with a tentative D call TRBD2 (6 bases). V lost 1 base to trimming and J lost 1 base, with 8 bases between them. CDR3 length: 14 residues. Per germline, CDR1 SGDLS and CDR2 YYNGEE. The CDR3 region is CASSVSGVQETQYF. The CDR3 nucleotides read TGTGCCAGCAGCGTATCGGGGGTCCAAGAGACCCAGTACTTC.

The table lists this clone with a few counts. The chain couples TRBV5-8 to TRBJ1-2; D unclear. The CDR3 totals 14 residues. Germline CDR1 SGHTS, CDR2 YDEGEE. V was cut by 4 bases and J by 7 bases, with 17 bases left in between. This CDR3 reads CASSGGPRRGGYTF. In DNA, the CDR3 is TGTGCCAGCAGCGGAGGGCCCCGCCGGGGTGGCTACACCTTC.

This clone has a handful of counts. The rearrangement joins TRBV15 to TRBJ2-5; tentatively, D is TRBD2 (5 bases). V lost 3 bases and J lost 5, with 25 bases in between. This CDR3 comprises 18 residues. Germline V gene lookup returns CDR1 LNHNV and CDR2 YYDKDF (reference sequence). The CDR3 DNA sequence: TGTGCCACCAGCAGTACCACGAGGGCGGCCGCGAGTAGGGAGACCCAGTACTTC. Its translation is CATSSTTRAAASRETQYF.

The V and J genes are TRBV13 and TRBJ2-1; 7 positions agree with TRBD2. Per the germline V gene, CDR1 is PRHDT and CDR2 is FYEKMQ (reference sequence). This CDR3 has 15 residues. J gave up 3 bases and V 6 bases, and 8 bases lay outside the gene matches. This CDR3 is CASRGGDYHYNEQFF. The DNA of the CDR3 is TGTGCCAGCAGGGGTGGGGACTACCACTACAATGAGCAGTTCTTC.

This clone was seen a handful of times. CDR3 residues: CASSEAGRNYEQYF. In DNA form, the CDR3 reads TGTGCCAGCAGTGAGGCGGGACGGAACTACGAGCAGTACTTC. The rearrangement links TRBV25-1 to TRBJ2-7; D possibly corresponds to TRBD2 (6 bases). The CDR3 covers 14 residues. Trimming removed 3 bases at V and 3 bases at J, with 12 bases between. Germline-derived CDR1 and CDR2 are MGHDK and SYGVNS.

This chain joins TRBV5-1 and TRBJ1-6; 10 positions match TRBD1. Germline loops: CDR1 SGHRS, CDR2 YFSETQ. The trim removed 0 bases at V and 10 bases at J, leaving 4 bases unmatched. This CDR3 comprises 15 residues. This CDR3 reads CASSLAGTGVSPLHF. The CDR3 nucleotides are TGCGCCAGCAGCTTGGCGGGGACAGGGGTATCACCCCTCCACTTT. Full variable domain (remainder filled in from reference TRBV5-1 and TRBJ1-6): KAGVTQTPRYLIKTRGQQVTLSCSPISGHRSVSWYQQTPGQGLQFLFEYFSETQRNKGNFPGRFSGRQFSNSRSEMNVSTLELGDSALYLCASSLAGTGVSPLHFGNGTRLTVT.

The chain has TRBV7-8 and TRBJ2-7, with unresolved D. The CDR3 is 14 residues long. With 2 bases removed from V and 0 bases from J, the gap between germline ends came to 8 bases. Germline V gives CDR1 SGHVS, CDR2 FQNEAQ. This CDR3 reads CASSLRGGSYEQYF. CDR3 nucleotides: TGTGCCAGCAGCTTACGCGGCGGCTCCTACGAGCAGTACTTC. The variable domain in full, completed from reference TRBV7-8 and TRBJ2-7, reads GAGVSQSPRYKVAKRGQDVALRCDPISGHVSLFWYQQALGQGPEFLTYFQNEAQLDKSGLPSDRFFAERPEGSVSTLKIQRTQQEDSAVYLCASSLRGGSYEQYFGPGTRLTVT.

This chain joins TRBV6-6 and TRBJ2-3; possibly TRBD2 for D (6 bases). Germline CDR1 MNHNY, CDR2 SVGAGI (reference sequence). The V and J ends lost 2 bases and 2 bases respectively, with 14 bases between them. This CDR3 has 16 residues. CDR3 amino acids: CASSYEAGPFTDTQYF. CDR3 nucleotide sequence: TGTGCCAGCAGTTACGAGGCGGGGCCCTTCACAGATACGCAGTATTTT.

This clone was observed a few times. The gene calls are TRBV5-1 and TRBJ1-1, with 7 bases identical to TRBD1. The germline V gene has CDR1 SGHRS and CDR2 YFSETQ. The CDR3 length is 15 residues. The V and J ends lost 6 bases and 4 bases, in that order; junction bases with no gene match: 12. The DNA of the CDR3 is TGCGCCAGCACCTACACAGGGGTGGGTAGCACTGAAGCTTTCTTT. Translating gives CASTYTGVGSTEAFF.

J is TRBJ1-5 and V is TRBV4-2; 8 bases map to TRBD1. The CDR3 consists of 15 residues. CDR1 and CDR2 from the germline V gene are LGHNA and YNFKEQ. Trimming cost V 2 bases and J 1 base; bases outside gene matches: 1. CDR3 DNA sequence: TGTGCCAGCAGCCAACAGGGGGCGAGCAATCAGCCCCAGCATTTT. Encoded protein: CASSQQGASNQPQHF.

This clone was seen more than once but under ten times. The chain combines TRBV6-1 with TRBJ2-7, with D possibly TRBD2 on 5 matching bases. Deletions cut 10 bases from V and 1 base from J, with 17 bases between. CDR1 is MNHNS, CDR2 SASEGT, per germline. This CDR3 comprises 14 residues. CDR3 in amino acids: CATGSDLGSYEQYF. The CDR3 region has the DNA TGTGCCACCGGTTCGGACTTGGGGTCCTACGAGCAGTACTTC.

The chain links TRBV7-9 to TRBJ2-3; D is perhaps TRBD1 (6 bases). With 3 bases removed from V and 4 bases from J, the gap between germline ends came to 11 bases. CDR1 is SEHNR and CDR2 is FQNEAQ in the germline V gene (reference sequence). The CDR3 is made up of 14 amino acids. Here the CDR3 reads CASSFLQGADTQYF. CDR3 DNA: TGTGCCAGCAGCTTTTTACAGGGTGCAGATACGCAGTATTTT.

This clone was recorded a few times. The rearrangement links TRBV9 to TRBJ2-3; 8 positions agree with TRBD1. The CDR3 length is 15 residues. Germline V lookup: CDR1 SGDLS, CDR2 YYNGEE. The trim removed 3 bases at V and 3 bases at J, leaving 6 bases unmatched. Here the CDR3 DNA reads TGTGCCAGCAGCGCCTGGGACAGGAGAACAGATACGCAGTATTTT. Residues: CASSAWDRRTDTQYF.

This chain links TRBV6-9 with TRBJ2-2; D is undetermined. Trimming stripped 7 bases from V and 1 base from J, with 7 bases between. The CDR3 is made up of 13 amino acids. The germline gives CDR1 MNHGY, CDR2 SVAAGI. CDR3 protein: CASNPGNTGELFF. CDR3 sequence (DNA): TGTGCCAGCAATCCAGGGAACACCGGGGAGCTGTTTTTT.

There are a few counts of this clone. The chain employs TRBV28 and TRBJ2-2; no reliable D call. The V gene's germline CDR1 is MDHEN and CDR2 SYDVKM. V was clipped by 3 bases and J by 4 bases, with 12 bases between them. This CDR3 has 15 residues. CDR3 coding DNA: TGTGCCAGCAGTTTCGGGTTCCGCGGCACCGGGGAGCTGTTTTTT. Protein: CASSFGFRGTGELFF.

The chain carries TRBV5-6 and TRBJ2-3; 8 bases are shared with TRBD2. This CDR3 is 17 amino acids long. The junction had 7 bases not matched to a gene; V was cut back by 0 bases and J by 1 base. Germline V gene lookup returns CDR1 SGHDT and CDR2 YYEEEE. The CDR3 loop reads CASSLESGGHGTDTQYF. The CDR3 DNA sequence: TGTGCCAGCAGCTTGGAGTCGGGGGGGCACGGCACAGATACGCAGTATTTT.

The chain uses TRBV19 and TRBJ2-7; no definite D call. The CDR3 consists of 13 residues. V gave up 3 bases and J gave up 3 bases, with 9 bases separating them. The germline V gene encodes CDR1 LNHDA and CDR2 SQIVND (reference sequence). The CDR3 here is CASSISRYYEQYF. CDR3 DNA: TGTGCCAGTAGTATCTCGCGGTACTACGAGCAGTACTTC.

This chain's CDR3 is CASSDGSGRGTDTQYF. CDR3 bases: TGTGCCAGCAGTGACGGGAGCGGGAGAGGCACAGATACGCAGTATTTT. V is TRBV6-4 and J is TRBJ2-3; 8 positions agree with TRBD2. This CDR3 region has 16 residues. CDR1 and CDR2 (germline): MRHNA, SNTAGT. V gave up 2 bases and J gave up 1 base; unmatched junction bases: 5.

The gene calls are TRBV28 and TRBJ1-2, with D unresolved. Germline-derived CDR1 and CDR2 are MDHEN and SYDVKM. V was clipped by 5 bases and J by 3 bases, with 19 bases between them. There are 16 residues in the CDR3. This CDR3 reads CASSGPRGVSDYGYTF. The CDR3 bases are TGTGCCAGCAGTGGCCCCCGGGGAGTGTCTGACTATGGCTACACCTTC.

This clone turned up a few times. The V and J genes are TRBV27 and TRBJ2-5, with unresolved D. CDR3 length: 12 residues. V shed 3 bases and J shed 0 bases, with 2 bases lying between them. Per the germline V gene, CDR1 is MNHEY and CDR2 is SMNVEV (reference sequence). The CDR3 DNA follows: TGTGCCAGCAGTTTCGACCAAGAGACCCAGTACTTC. Translation: CASSFDQETQYF.

This clone was observed a few times. The rearrangement uses TRBV7-8 and TRBJ2-7; D uncertain. CDR3 length: 16 residues. V was clipped by 4 bases and J by 3 bases, with 19 bases between them. In germline, CDR1 is SGHVS, CDR2 FQNEAQ. The CDR3 DNA reads as TGTGCCAGCAGCTCATTAGAGCAGCGAGCCATCTACGAGCAGTACTTC. Translated, it gives CASSSLEQRAIYEQYF.

The CDR3 is CAWRRLAGRYNEQFF. The CDR3 bases are TGTGCCTGGAGGCGACTAGCGGGAAGGTACAATGAGCAGTTCTTC. This chain links TRBV30 with TRBJ2-1, with TRBD2 matching 11 bases. The V gene's germline CDR1 is GTSNPN and CDR2 SVGIG (reference sequence). After removal of 3 bases from V and 4 bases from J, the junction contained 5 bases not matched to a gene. The CDR3 is made up of 15 amino acids.

The chain joins TRBV6-1 to TRBJ2-1; tentative D call: TRBD2 (6 bases). This CDR3 has 16 residues. CDR1 is MNHNS, CDR2 SASEGT, per germline. V shed 1 base and J shed 8 bases, with 18 bases lying between them. Here the CDR3 DNA reads TGTGCCAGCAGTGAAGGGTTATCGGGAGTGGTCTATGAGCAGTTCTTC. Translating gives CASSEGLSGVVYEQFF.

This clone has more than one count but fewer than ten. The V gene is TRBV7-6, the J gene TRBJ2-5; tentatively, D is TRBD1 (5 bases). The CDR3 is 14 residues long. Germline CDR1 is SGHVS and CDR2 is FNYEAQ. Between the trimmed V and J ends, which lost 1 base and 2 bases, there was a span of 8 bases. This CDR3 reads CASSLEPGQETQYF. CDR3 DNA sequence: TGTGCCAGCAGCTTAGAGCCAGGGCAAGAGACCCAGTACTTC. Complete variable domain (other parts from reference TRBV7-6 and TRBJ2-5): GAGVSQSPRYKVTKRGQDVALRCDPISGHVSLYWYRQALGQGPEFLTYFNYEAQQDKSGLPNDRFSAERPEGSISTLTIQRTEQRDSAMYRCASSLEPGQETQYFGPGTRLLVL.

The V gene is TRBV19, the J gene TRBJ2-2; 8 bases line up with TRBD2. This CDR3 has 14 amino acids. Germline loops: CDR1 LNHDA, CDR2 SQIVND (reference sequence). V dropped 7 bases and J dropped 5; count of bases not matched to a gene: 6. CDR3 bases: TGTGCCAGTAAGAGCGGGAGAGGTACCGGGGAGCTGTTTTTT. Its translation: CASKSGRGTGELFF.

This clone was detected only a few times. The chain combines TRBV6-1 with TRBJ2-3; 10 nucleotides line up with TRBD1. The CDR3 covers 22 residues. V was pared by 2 bases and J by 2 bases, with 22 bases of the junction left unmatched. Germline CDR1 is MNHNS and CDR2 is SASEGT. CDR3 in DNA: TGTGCCAGCAGTGAATGGGACAGGGGAGCCACAGGCTTGGCGGGGACCACAGATACGCAGTATTTT. Its protein is CASSEWDRGATGLAGTTDTQYF.